Each of the 5 T cell receptor beta chains below was sequenced from the same sample in a study of T-cell reconstitution after alpha-beta-depleted transplantation in children. Unique molecular identifiers were built into the TCRbeta library. TCRdb used MiXCR to reprocess the PCR reads, holding one entry per CDR3 protein. Among approximately 390,000 distinct CDR3 sequences listed, approximately 10% were seen once. This specimen consisted of PBMCs from the stem cell graft donor, obtained from the stem cell graft. These receptors all come from a human donor who donated a stem cell graft to a child with acute myeloid leukemia.

This clonotype showed up just a few times. The chain employs TRBV20-1 and TRBJ2-3; the match to TRBD2 covers 7 bases. Germline assignment: CDR1 DFQATT and CDR2 SNEGSKA (reference sequence). This CDR3 spans 16 amino acids. Trimming removed 0 bases from V and 3 bases from J; junction bases left unmatched: 9. The CDR3 reads CSARDPVGGRTDTQYF. CDR3 nucleotide sequence: TGCAGTGCTAGAGATCCGGTCGGGGGGAGGACAGATACGCAGTATTTT.

The sample holds a few counts of this clonotype. This chain connects TRBV5-5 to TRBJ2-6; D possibly corresponds to TRBD1 (6 bases). Germline-derived CDR1 and CDR2 are SGHKS and YYEKEE (reference sequence). The V end lost 4 bases, the J end lost 15 bases, and 17 bases lay between the germline ends. The length of the CDR3 is 13 residues. The CDR3 region has the DNA TGTGCCAGCAGCCCCCGGACAGAACTTTCCCTGACTTTC. Its protein is CASSPRTELSLTF. The full variable domain, its missing parts supplied by reference TRBV5-5 and TRBJ2-6, is DAGVTQSPTHLIKTRGQQVTLRCSPISGHKSVSWYQQVLGQGPQFIFQYYEKEERGRGNFPDRFSARQFPNYSSELNVNALLLGDSALYLCASSPRTELSLTFGAGSRLTVL.

This sequence joins TRBV2 and TRBJ2-1, with D unresolved. This CDR3 is 12 amino acids long. Between the trimmed V and J ends, which lost 3 bases and 9 bases, there was a span of 9 bases. Per germline, CDR1 SNHLY and CDR2 FYNNEI. The CDR3 DNA sequence: TGTGCCAGCAGTGATTCGTCCAGTGAGCAGTTCTTC. Translating it yields CASSDSSSEQFF.

V is TRBV2 and J is TRBJ1-2; TRBD1 matches 7 bases. This CDR3 has 13 amino acids. Germline V gives CDR1 SNHLY, CDR2 FYNNEI. J lost 3 bases, V lost 6 bases, and 4 bases had no gene match. Written as DNA, the CDR3 is TGTGCCAGCAGAGTTGACAGGGACTATGGCTACACCTTC. Protein sequence: CASRVDRDYGYTF.

The gene calls are TRBV5-6 and TRBJ1-1; D is uncertain. The V end lost 0 bases, the J end lost 3 bases, and 9 bases lay between the germline ends. The CDR3 is 14 amino acids. Looked up from germline, CDR1 is SGHDT and CDR2 is YYEEEE. Here the CDR3 DNA reads TGTGCCAGCAGCTTGGCAGGTCTGGACACTGAAGCTTTCTTT. This codes for CASSLAGLDTEAFF.